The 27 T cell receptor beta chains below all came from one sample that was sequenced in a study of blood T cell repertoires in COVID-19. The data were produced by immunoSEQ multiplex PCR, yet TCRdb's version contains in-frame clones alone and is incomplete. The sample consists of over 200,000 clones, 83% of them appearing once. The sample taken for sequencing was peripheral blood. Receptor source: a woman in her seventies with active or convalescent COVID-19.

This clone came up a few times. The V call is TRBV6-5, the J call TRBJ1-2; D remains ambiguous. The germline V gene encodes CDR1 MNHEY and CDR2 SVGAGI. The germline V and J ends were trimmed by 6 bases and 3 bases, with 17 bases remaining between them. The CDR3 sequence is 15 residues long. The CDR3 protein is CASRKAYTSDYGYTF. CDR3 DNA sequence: TGTGCCAGCAGAAAAGCTTATACTTCGGACTATGGCTACACCTTC.

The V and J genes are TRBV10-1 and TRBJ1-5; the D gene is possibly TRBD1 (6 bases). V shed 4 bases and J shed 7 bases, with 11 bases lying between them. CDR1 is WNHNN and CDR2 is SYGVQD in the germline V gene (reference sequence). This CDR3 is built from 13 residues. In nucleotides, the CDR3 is TGCGCCAGCAGTGGGACCAGGGGACAGCCCCAGCATTTT. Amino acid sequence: CASSGTRGQPQHF.

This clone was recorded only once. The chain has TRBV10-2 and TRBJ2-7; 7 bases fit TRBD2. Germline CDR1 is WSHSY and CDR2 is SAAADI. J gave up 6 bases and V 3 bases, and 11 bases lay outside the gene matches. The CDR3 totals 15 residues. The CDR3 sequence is CASSDPLRREPEQYF. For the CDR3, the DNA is TGCGCCAGCAGTGATCCCCTCCGGCGGGAGCCCGAGCAGTACTTC.

The CDR3 nucleotides are TGTGCCAGCAGCCAAGATCGGTTACTCCTACAGGAGGAGCAGTTCTTC. It is translated as CASSQDRLLLQEEQFF. The gene calls are TRBV3-1 (or the pseudogene TRBV3-2) and TRBJ2-1; TRBD1 might be the D (5 bases). The V end lost 0 bases, the J end lost 10 bases, and 19 bases lay between the germline ends. The CDR3 loop spans 16 amino acids. Germline assignment: CDR1 LGHDT and CDR2 YNNKEL (reference sequence).

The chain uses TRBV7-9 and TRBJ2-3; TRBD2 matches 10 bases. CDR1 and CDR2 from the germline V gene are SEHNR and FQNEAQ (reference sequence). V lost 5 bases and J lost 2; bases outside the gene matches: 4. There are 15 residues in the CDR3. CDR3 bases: TGTGCCAGCAGCCCTGGGACTAGCGTCACAGATACGCAGTATTTT. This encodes CASSPGTSVTDTQYF.

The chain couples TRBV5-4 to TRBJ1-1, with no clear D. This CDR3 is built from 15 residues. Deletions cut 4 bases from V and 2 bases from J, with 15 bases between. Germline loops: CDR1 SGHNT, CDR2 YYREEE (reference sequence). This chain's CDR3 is CASSQSGSPNTEAFF. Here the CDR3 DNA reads TGTGCCAGCAGCCAGTCGGGGTCACCCAACACTGAAGCTTTCTTT.

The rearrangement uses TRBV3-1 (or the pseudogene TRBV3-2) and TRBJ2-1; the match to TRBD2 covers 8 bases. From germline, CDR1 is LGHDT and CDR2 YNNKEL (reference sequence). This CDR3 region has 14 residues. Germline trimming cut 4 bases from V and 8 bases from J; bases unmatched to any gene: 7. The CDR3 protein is CASSPRSGSDEQFF. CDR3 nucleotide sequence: TGTGCCAGCAGCCCCCGAAGCGGGAGCGATGAGCAGTTCTTC.

The DNA for the CDR3 is TGTGCCAGCAGGAGACAGGGGCCAGATACGCAGTATTTT. This translates into CASRRQGPDTQYF. The chain carries TRBV2 and TRBJ2-3; 8 nucleotides match TRBD1. The germline V gene has CDR1 SNHLY and CDR2 FYNNEI. The CDR3 loop spans 13 amino acids. Losses at the gene ends were 6 bases for V and 4 bases for J; bases not matched to a gene: 3.

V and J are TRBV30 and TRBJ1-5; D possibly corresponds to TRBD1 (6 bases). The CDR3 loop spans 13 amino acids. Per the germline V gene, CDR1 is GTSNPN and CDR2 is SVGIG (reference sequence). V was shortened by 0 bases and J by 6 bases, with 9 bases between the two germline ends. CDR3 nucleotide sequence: TGTGCCTGGAGTGTCGCAGGGGTTCAGCCCCAGCATTTT. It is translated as CAWSVAGVQPQHF.

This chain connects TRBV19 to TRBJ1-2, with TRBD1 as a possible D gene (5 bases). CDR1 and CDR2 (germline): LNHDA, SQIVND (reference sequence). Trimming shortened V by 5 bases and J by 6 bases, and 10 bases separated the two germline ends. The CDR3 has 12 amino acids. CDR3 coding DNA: TGTGCCAGTAGTCCAGGGTGGGATGGCTACACCTTC. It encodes CASSPGWDGYTF.

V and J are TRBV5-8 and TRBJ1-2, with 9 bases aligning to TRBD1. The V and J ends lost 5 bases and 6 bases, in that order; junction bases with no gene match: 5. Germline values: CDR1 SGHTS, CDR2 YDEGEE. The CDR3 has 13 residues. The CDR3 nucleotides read TGTGCCAGCAGGACCACAGGGGGCCATGGCTACACCTTC. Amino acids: CASRTTGGHGYTF.

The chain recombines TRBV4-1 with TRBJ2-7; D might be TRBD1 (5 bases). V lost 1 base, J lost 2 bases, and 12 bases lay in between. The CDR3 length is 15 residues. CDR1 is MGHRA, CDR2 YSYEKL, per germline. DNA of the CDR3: TGCGCCAGCAGCCAAGGAGAAGGGGCACCCTACGAGCAGTACTTC. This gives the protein CASSQGEGAPYEQYF.

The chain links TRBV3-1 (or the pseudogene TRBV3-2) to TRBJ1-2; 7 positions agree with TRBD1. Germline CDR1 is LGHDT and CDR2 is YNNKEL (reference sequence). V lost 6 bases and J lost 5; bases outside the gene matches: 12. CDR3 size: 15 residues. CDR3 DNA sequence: TGTGCCAGCAGATCCCAAGGGGGCGCAGGGTATGGCTACACCTTC. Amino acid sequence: CASRSQGGAGYGYTF.

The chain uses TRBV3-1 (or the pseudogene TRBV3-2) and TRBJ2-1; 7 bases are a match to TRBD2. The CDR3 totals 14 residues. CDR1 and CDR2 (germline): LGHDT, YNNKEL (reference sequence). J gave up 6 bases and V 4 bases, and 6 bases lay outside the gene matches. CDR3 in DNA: TGTGCCAGCAGCCCGAACTCGGGAGGCAATGAGCAGTTCTTC. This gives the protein CASSPNSGGNEQFF.

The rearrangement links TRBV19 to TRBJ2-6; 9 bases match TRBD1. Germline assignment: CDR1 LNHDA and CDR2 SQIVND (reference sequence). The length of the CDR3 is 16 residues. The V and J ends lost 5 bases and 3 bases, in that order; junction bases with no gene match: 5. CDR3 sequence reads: CASSAGQGYGANVLTF. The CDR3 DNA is TGTGCCAGTAGTGCAGGACAGGGGTATGGGGCCAACGTCCTGACTTTC.

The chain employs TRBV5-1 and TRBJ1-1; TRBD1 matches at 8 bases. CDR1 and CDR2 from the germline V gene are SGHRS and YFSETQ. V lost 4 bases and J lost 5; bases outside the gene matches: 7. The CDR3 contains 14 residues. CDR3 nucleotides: TGCGCCAGCAGCCCCCTAACAGGGGGGACTGAAGCTTTCTTT. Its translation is CASSPLTGGTEAFF.

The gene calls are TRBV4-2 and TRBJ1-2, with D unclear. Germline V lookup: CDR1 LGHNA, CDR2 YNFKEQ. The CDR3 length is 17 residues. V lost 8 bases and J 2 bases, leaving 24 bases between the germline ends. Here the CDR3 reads CASAGGPGHPGNYGYTF. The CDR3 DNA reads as TGTGCCAGCGCCGGCGGGCCGGGTCACCCGGGCAACTATGGCTACACCTTC.

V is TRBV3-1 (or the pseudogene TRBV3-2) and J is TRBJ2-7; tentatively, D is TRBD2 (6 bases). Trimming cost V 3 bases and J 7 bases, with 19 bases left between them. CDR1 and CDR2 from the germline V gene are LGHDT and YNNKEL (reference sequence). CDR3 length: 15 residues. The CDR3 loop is CASSHRLGLSVEQYF. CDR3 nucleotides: TGTGCCAGCAGCCACCGCTTGGGACTTTCGGTGGAGCAGTACTTC.

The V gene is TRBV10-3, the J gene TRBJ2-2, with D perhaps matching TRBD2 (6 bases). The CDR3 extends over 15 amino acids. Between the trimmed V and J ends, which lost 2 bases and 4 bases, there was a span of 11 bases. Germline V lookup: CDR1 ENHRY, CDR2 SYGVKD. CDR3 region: CAISEAGPSTGELFF. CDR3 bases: TGTGCCATCAGTGAGGCGGGACCCAGCACCGGGGAGCTGTTTTTT.

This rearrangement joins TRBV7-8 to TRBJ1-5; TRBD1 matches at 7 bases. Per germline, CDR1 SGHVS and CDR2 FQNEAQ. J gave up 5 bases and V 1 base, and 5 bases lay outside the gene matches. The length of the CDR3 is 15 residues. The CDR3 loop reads CASSLGYTGDQPQHF. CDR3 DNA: TGTGCCAGCAGCTTAGGCTACACAGGGGATCAGCCCCAGCATTTT.

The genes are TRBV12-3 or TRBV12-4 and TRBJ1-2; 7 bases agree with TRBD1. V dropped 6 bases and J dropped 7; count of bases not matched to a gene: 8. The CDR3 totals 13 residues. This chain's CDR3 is CASSTQTGSGYTF. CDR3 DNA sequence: TGTGCCAGCAGCACACAGACAGGGAGTGGCTACACCTTC.

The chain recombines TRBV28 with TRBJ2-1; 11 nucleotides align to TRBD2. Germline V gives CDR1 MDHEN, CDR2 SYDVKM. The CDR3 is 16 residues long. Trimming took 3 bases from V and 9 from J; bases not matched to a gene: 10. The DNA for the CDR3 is TGTGCCAGCAGTTTTACCCGGACTAGCGGGCTGGGTGAGCAGTTCTTC. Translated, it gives CASSFTRTSGLGEQFF.

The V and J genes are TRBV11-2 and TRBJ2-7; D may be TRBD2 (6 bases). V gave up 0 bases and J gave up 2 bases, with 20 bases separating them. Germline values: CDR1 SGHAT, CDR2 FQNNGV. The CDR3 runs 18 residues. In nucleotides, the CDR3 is TGTGCCAGCAGCTTAGATTTATCCGGGAGTTCAGGCGCCTACGAGCAGTACTTC. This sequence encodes CASSLDLSGSSGAYEQYF.

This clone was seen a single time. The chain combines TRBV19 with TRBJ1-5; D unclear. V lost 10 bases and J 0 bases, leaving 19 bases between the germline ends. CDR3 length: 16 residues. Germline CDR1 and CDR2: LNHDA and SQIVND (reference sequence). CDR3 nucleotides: TGTGCCACTTCACCCTGGGCAGTTGTTAGCAATCAGCCCCAGCATTTT. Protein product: CATSPWAVVSNQPQHF.

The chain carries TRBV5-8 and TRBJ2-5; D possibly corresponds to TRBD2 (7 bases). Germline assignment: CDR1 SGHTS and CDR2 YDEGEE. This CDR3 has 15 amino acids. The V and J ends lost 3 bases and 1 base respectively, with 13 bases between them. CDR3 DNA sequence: TGTGCCAGCAGCTGGGGGCGGGGGCCCCAAGAGACCCAGTACTTC. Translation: CASSWGRGPQETQYF.

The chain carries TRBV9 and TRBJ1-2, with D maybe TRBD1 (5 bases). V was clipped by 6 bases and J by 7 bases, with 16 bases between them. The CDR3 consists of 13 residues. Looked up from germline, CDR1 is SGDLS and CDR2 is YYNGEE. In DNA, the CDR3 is TGTGCCAGCAATCGACTGGGGGGGAGTGGCTACACCTTC. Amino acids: CASNRLGGSGYTF.

The CDR3 loop is CASSFSRGAQETQYF. The CDR3 DNA reads TGTGCCAGCAGCTTTTCCCGGGGGGCGCAAGAGACCCAGTACTTC. The chain combines TRBV11-3 with TRBJ2-5, with a possible D match to TRBD2 (7 bases). Between the trimmed V and J ends, which lost 3 bases and 2 bases, there was a span of 13 bases. Germline CDR1 reads SGHNT; CDR2 reads YENEEA. This CDR3 contains 15 residues.